This T cell receptor beta chain is drawn from a study of CD8+CD57+ T cells in acquired aplastic anemia. According to the study, genomic DNA was the template for TCR beta VDJ and CDR3 profiling. MiXCR was run by TCRdb on the reads, yielding one entry per CDR3 protein. There are about 180,000 distinct CDR3 sequences in the sample; 45% to 60% occur only once, and over 10% lies in the top ten. An expansion of CD8+CD57+ cells by flow cytometry had been shown in patients chosen for sequencing. Trimming left V 4 bases short and J 0 bases short, with 12 bases between. Germline loops: CDR1 ENHRY, CDR2 SYGVKD. This CDR3 is 15 amino acids long.

The TCR originated in a human donor with aplastic anemia. The sequenced sample consisted of sorted CD4+, CD8+, or CD8+CD57+ T cells (not recorded which) from PBMCs. V and J are TRBV10-3 and TRBJ1-1, with no clear D. CDR3 residues: CAISGLGTMNTEAFF. The CDR3 bases are TGTGCCATCAGTGGGTTGGGAACCATGAACACTGAAGCTTTCTTT.